This T cell receptor beta chain was captured by sequencing in a study of blood T cell repertoires in COVID-19. Study at large: COVID-19 samples, acute and convalescent, were from the United States, Italy and Spain. PBMCs, B-cell-depleted T cells, or T cells provided the cDNA or gDNA that made up the material.

How the authors handled the data: Using reference gene primer amplification, nucleated cell counts were estimated. Profiled with immunoSEQ multiplex PCR; TCRdb holds only in-frame clones, not every one. V and J calls and clone size are copied from that table; D and trimming were computed from the DNA. Of 200,000 to 250,000 clones in the sample, around 80% were seen once. The germline V gene encodes CDR1 SGHRS and CDR2 YFSETQ. The CDR3 consists of 15 residues. V was pared by 0 bases and J by 1 base, with 7 bases between. Sequencing used peripheral blood. This chain joins TRBV5-1 and TRBJ2-2, with a possible D match to TRBD2 (5 bases). The receptor was isolated from a woman older than 75 with COVID-19, enrolled during active disease. The CDR3 DNA follows: TGCGCCAGCAGCTTGGTCGGACTGAACACCGGGGAGCTGTTTTTT. It translates to CASSLVGLNTGELFF. Filled out from reference TRBV5-1 and TRBJ2-2, the complete variable domain reads KAGVTQTPRYLIKTRGQQVTLSCSPISGHRSVSWYQQTPGQGLQFLFEYFSETQRNKGNFPGRFSGRQFSNSRSEMNVSTLELGDSALYLCASSLVGLNTGELFFGEGSRLTVL.